This TCR beta chain was sequenced for a study of T-cell memory formation after mild COVID-19. Study results and limitations: Several responding clones turned up in pre-infection memory, indicating that cross-reactive memory may have taken part. The study found contracting CD4+ clones mainly in CM and EM and contracting CD8+ clones in EMRA.

This clonotype was detected a few times. Its antigen is as yet unknown. With 4 bases clipped from V and 5 bases from J, the junction kept 7 bases outside the gene matches. The CDR3 has 14 amino acids. Looked up from germline, CDR1 is SGHDT and CDR2 is YYEEEE. Constant-segment-primed 5'RACE gave TCR alpha and TCR beta cDNA libraries with sample barcodes and UMIs. TCRdb passed the 5' RACE reads through MiXCR, listing each CDR3 protein once. The data hold tens of thousands of distinct CDR3 sequences, with roughly 7.5% observed a single time. This TCR came from a man in his late teens or twenties who had mild COVID-19 (a few samples of this study predate the infection). Cell type and time point are not known. J is TRBJ2-5 and V is TRBV5-6; 8 bases fit TRBD2. Sequenced material: PBMCs or a T cell subset sorted from them (not recorded which). This CDR3 reads CASSGKRGIETQYF. CDR3 nucleotide sequence: TGTGCCAGCAGCGGGAAGCGGGGGATTGAGACCCAGTACTTC.